Presented here are 7 T cell receptor beta chains from one specimen sequenced in a study of T cell changes during pregnancy in multiple sclerosis. Assay used: immunoSEQ multiplex PCR; TCRdb lists only in-frame clones, some missing. In the table there are about 36,000 clones, roughly 91% of which are singletons. The sequencing here drew on CD8+ T cells from peripheral blood mononuclear cells, taken in the third trimester of pregnancy. The source is a female donor with multiple sclerosis, enrolled in a pregnancy study.

The chain employs TRBV18 and TRBJ1-1; TRBD1 is a possible D gene (5 bases). The germline V and J ends were trimmed by 4 bases and 4 bases, with 13 bases remaining between them. The CDR3 is 14 residues long. CDR1 is KGHSH and CDR2 is LQKENI in the germline V gene. The CDR3 bases are TGTGCCAGCTCACTGGCCACAGGAACCACTGAAGCTTTCTTT. It yields the protein CASSLATGTTEAFF.

The chain joins TRBV2 to TRBJ1-2; 11 nucleotides agree with TRBD1. The CDR3 consists of 14 residues. After removal of 10 bases from V and 4 bases from J, the junction contained 8 bases not matched to a gene. Per germline, CDR1 SNHLY and CDR2 FYNNEI. The CDR3 protein is CATPGQGGSYGYTF. The CDR3 nucleotides are TGTGCCACTCCGGGACAGGGGGGATCCTATGGCTACACCTTC.

This chain uses TRBV27 with TRBJ2-2, with D possibly matching TRBD2 (5 bases). Trimming shortened V by 3 bases and J by 1 base, and 12 bases separated the two germline ends. This CDR3 spans 16 amino acids. CDR1 MNHEY and CDR2 SMNVEV come from the germline V gene (reference sequence). CDR3 DNA: TGTGCCAGCAGTTTTGCGCCTCGGGGGAACACCGGGGAGCTGTTTTTT. Its protein is CASSFAPRGNTGELFF.

The gene calls are TRBV6-4 and TRBJ2-6; TRBD1 aligns across 11 bases. This CDR3 spans 17 amino acids. CDR1 is MRHNA, CDR2 SNTAGT, per germline. J gave up 0 bases and V 3 bases, and 1 base lay outside the gene matches. The CDR3 DNA sequence: TGTGCCAGCAGTGAGGGGACAGGGGGCTCTGGGGCCAACGTCCTGACTTTC. Translation: CASSEGTGGSGANVLTF.

This chain links TRBV7-2 with TRBJ2-1, with a tentative D call TRBD2 (7 bases). Trimming shortened V by 2 bases and J by 2 bases, and 10 bases separated the two germline ends. The V gene's germline CDR1 is SGHTA and CDR2 FQGNSA. CDR3 length equals 15 residues. In DNA, the CDR3 is TGTGCCAGCAGCTTAAGGGGGGGCACCTACAATGAGCAGTTCTTC. This codes for CASSLRGGTYNEQFF.

V usage is TRBV5-1 and J usage is TRBJ2-5; D ambiguous. Germline CDR1 and CDR2: SGHRS and YFSETQ. Trimming removed 2 bases at V and 5 bases at J, with 4 bases between. The CDR3 runs to 11 residues. DNA of the CDR3: TGCGCCAGCAGCTTTCGGGAGACCCAGTACTTC. Residues: CASSFRETQYF.

This chain uses TRBV7-9 with TRBJ2-7, with D uncertain. This CDR3 spans 13 amino acids. V was pared by 2 bases and J by 3 bases, with 8 bases between. CDR1 and CDR2 from the germline V gene are SEHNR and FQNEAQ (reference sequence). The DNA for the CDR3 is TGTGCCAGCAGCTTACTAAACGGCTACGAGCAGTACTTC. Translated: CASSLLNGYEQYF. Using reference TRBV7-9 and TRBJ2-7 for the parts outside the CDR3, the full variable domain is DTGVSQNPRHKITKRGQNVTFRCDPISEHNRLYWYRQTLGQGPEFLTYFQNEAQLEKSRLLSDRFSAERPKGSFSTLEIQRTEQGDSAMYLCASSLLNGYEQYFGPGTRLTVT.